These T cell receptor beta chains were read from a single sample in a study of blood T cell repertoires in COVID-19. Sequencing was performed with immunoSEQ multiplex PCR; in TCRdb, only in-frame clones are kept and a portion is missing. This sample carries around 260,000 clones, about 89% of them seen once, and the ten largest clones take over 2%. Sample: peripheral blood. These receptors were taken from a woman in her thirties with COVID-19, enrolled during active disease. Each CDR3 is given with its conserved first and last residue. Fields, in order: CDR3 protein, CDR3 DNA, clone size, D gene, J gene, V gene. The D gene is left open where the match is weak. Size tells how often a clone was seen (once, few, many) or the class of an expanded clone, and some rows leave it out.

cdr3_aa: CASSPLPLTGGNTEAFF
cdr3_nt: TGTGCCAGCTCACCCTTACCCCTCACAGGGGGGAACACTGAAGCTTTCTTT
clone_size: NA
d_call: TRBD1
j_call: TRBJ1-1
v_call: TRBV18

cdr3_aa: CASSERHAPYEQYF
cdr3_nt: TGCGCCAGCAGTGAAAGACACGCACCCTACGAGCAGTACTTC
clone_size: NA
d_call: NA
j_call: TRBJ2-7
v_call: TRBV10-1

cdr3_aa: CASSLEGQGSGNTIYF
cdr3_nt: TGCGCCAGCAGCTTGGAGGGACAGGGGTCGGGAAACACCATATATTTT
clone_size: few
d_call: TRBD1
j_call: TRBJ1-3
v_call: TRBV5-1

cdr3_aa: CASSPKGKDTQYF
cdr3_nt: TGTGCCAGCTCACCAAAGGGGAAAGATACGCAGTATTTT
clone_size: NA
d_call: NA
j_call: TRBJ2-3
v_call: TRBV18

cdr3_aa: CASSLDRGDNQPQHF
cdr3_nt: TGTGCCAGCAGCTTAGACAGGGGTGACAATCAGCCCCAGCATTTT
clone_size: few
d_call: TRBD1
j_call: TRBJ1-5
v_call: TRBV7-9

cdr3_aa: CASSIRQYNSPLHF
cdr3_nt: TGTGCCAGCAGTATCCGACAGTATAATTCACCCCTCCACTTT
clone_size: NA
d_call: NA
j_call: TRBJ1-6
v_call: TRBV6-5

cdr3_aa: CAWSVHAGPFEQYF
cdr3_nt: TGTGCCTGGAGTGTACACGCAGGTCCATTCGAGCAGTACTTC
clone_size: NA
d_call: NA
j_call: TRBJ2-7
v_call: TRBV30

cdr3_aa: CASSSSSAGELFF
cdr3_nt: TGTGCCAGCAGCTCGAGTAGTGCCGGGGAGCTGTTTTTT
clone_size: NA
d_call: NA
j_call: TRBJ2-2
v_call: TRBV7-9

cdr3_aa: CASKRGTANEQYF
cdr3_nt: TGTGCCAGCAAACGCGGGACAGCCAACGAGCAGTACTTC
clone_size: NA
d_call: NA
j_call: TRBJ2-7
v_call: TRBV12-3/TRBV12-4

cdr3_aa: CASSSGQHSYEQYF
cdr3_nt: TGTGCCAGTAGTTCGGGACAGCACTCCTACGAGCAGTACTTC
clone_size: NA
d_call: TRBD1
j_call: TRBJ2-7
v_call: TRBV19

cdr3_aa: CASSPDRQETQYF
cdr3_nt: TGTGCCAGTTCCCCGGACAGACAAGAGACCCAGTACTTC
clone_size: NA
d_call: NA
j_call: TRBJ2-5
v_call: TRBV19

cdr3_aa: CASSTLAGGTDTQYF
cdr3_nt: TGTGCCAGCAGCACACTAGCGGGAGGAACAGATACGCAGTATTTT
clone_size: NA
d_call: TRBD2
j_call: TRBJ2-3
v_call: TRBV7-9

cdr3_aa: CASSLSTGGIQPQHF
cdr3_nt: TGCGCCAGCAGCCTCTCGACAGGGGGAATTCAGCCCCAGCATTTT
clone_size: NA
d_call: TRBD1
j_call: TRBJ1-5
v_call: TRBV4-1

cdr3_aa: CASSLASSGNTIYF
cdr3_nt: TGTGCCAGCAGTTTAGCGAGCTCTGGAAACACCATATATTTT
clone_size: NA
d_call: NA
j_call: TRBJ1-3
v_call: TRBV28

cdr3_aa: CASAGGFLETQYF
cdr3_nt: TGTGCCAGCGCCGGGGGGTTTCTAGAGACCCAGTACTTC
clone_size: NA
d_call: TRBD2
j_call: TRBJ2-5
v_call: TRBV6-6

cdr3_aa: CASRLGWGGEQFF
cdr3_nt: TGTGCAAGTCGCTTAGGATGGGGCGGAGAGCAGTTCTTC
clone_size: few
d_call: NA
j_call: TRBJ2-1
v_call: TRBV12-2

cdr3_aa: CASSRDRDPSLAGVKETQYF
cdr3_nt: TGTGCCAGCAGTCGGGACAGGGATCCTTCCCTAGCGGGAGTAAAAGAGACCCAGTACTTC
clone_size: NA
d_call: NA
j_call: TRBJ2-5
v_call: TRBV28

cdr3_aa: CASSAFDSSYEQYF
cdr3_nt: TGTGCCAGCAGCGCATTCGACAGCTCCTACGAGCAGTACTTC
clone_size: NA
d_call: NA
j_call: TRBJ2-7
v_call: TRBV9

cdr3_aa: CASSDHRGGGNQPQHF
cdr3_nt: TGTGCCAGCAGTGACCACAGGGGTGGGGGCAATCAGCCCCAGCATTTT
clone_size: NA
d_call: TRBD1
j_call: TRBJ1-5
v_call: TRBV2

cdr3_aa: CASSLAKWQGGDIEKLFF
cdr3_nt: TGCGCCAGCAGCTTGGCTAAGTGGCAAGGGGGCGATATTGAAAAACTGTTTTTT
clone_size: NA
d_call: TRBD1
j_call: TRBJ1-4
v_call: TRBV5-1

cdr3_aa: CASSQDSSGYLSYNEQFF
cdr3_nt: TGTGCCAGCAGCCAAGATTCTAGCGGGTACCTCTCCTACAATGAGCAGTTCTTC
clone_size: NA
d_call: TRBD2
j_call: TRBJ2-1
v_call: TRBV14

cdr3_aa: CSVAGRAYNEQFF
cdr3_nt: TGCAGCGTTGCGGGCAGGGCCTACAATGAGCAGTTCTTC
clone_size: NA
d_call: NA
j_call: TRBJ2-1
v_call: TRBV29-1

cdr3_aa: CASSIQNTEAFF
cdr3_nt: TGTGCCAGTAGTATTCAGAACACTGAAGCTTTCTTT
clone_size: few
d_call: NA
j_call: TRBJ1-1
v_call: TRBV19

cdr3_aa: CSVPDNNYGYTF
cdr3_nt: TGCAGCGTTCCCGACAATAACTATGGCTACACCTTC
clone_size: NA
d_call: NA
j_call: TRBJ1-2
v_call: TRBV29-1

cdr3_aa: CASSIQASGSGELFF
cdr3_nt: TGTGCCAGTAGTATTCAGGCTAGCGGGAGTGGGGAGCTGTTTTTT
clone_size: NA
d_call: TRBD2
j_call: TRBJ2-2
v_call: TRBV19

cdr3_aa: CASSIGQGTYGYTF
cdr3_nt: TGTGCCAGTAGTATAGGGCAGGGGACCTATGGCTACACCTTC
clone_size: once
d_call: NA
j_call: TRBJ1-2
v_call: TRBV19

cdr3_aa: CASSSSGRAGGETQYF
cdr3_nt: TGCGCCAGCAGCTCGAGCGGGAGGGCCGGTGGGGAGACCCAGTACTTC
clone_size: NA
d_call: TRBD2
j_call: TRBJ2-5
v_call: TRBV5-1

cdr3_aa: CASSLTLAGGPVEQFF
cdr3_nt: TGTGCCAGCAGTTTAACCTTAGCGGGAGGGCCGGTCGAGCAGTTCTTC
clone_size: once
d_call: TRBD2
j_call: TRBJ2-1
v_call: TRBV27

cdr3_aa: CASSAARAVQETQYF
cdr3_nt: TGTGCCAGCAGCGCGGCGAGGGCCGTTCAAGAGACCCAGTACTTC
clone_size: NA
d_call: NA
j_call: TRBJ2-5
v_call: TRBV7-2

cdr3_aa: CASSSGVVSGNTIYF
cdr3_nt: TGTGCCAGCAGCTCAGGGGTAGTCTCTGGAAACACCATATATTTT
clone_size: few
d_call: NA
j_call: TRBJ1-3
v_call: TRBV28

cdr3_aa: CASSPQGTVDEQFF
cdr3_nt: TGTGCCAGCAGCCCCCAGGGGACCGTCGATGAGCAGTTCTTC
clone_size: once
d_call: NA
j_call: TRBJ2-1
v_call: TRBV7-2

cdr3_aa: CASSMVTGGGMSEQFF
cdr3_nt: TGTGCCAGTAGTATGGTAACGGGAGGGGGGATGAGTGAGCAGTTCTTC
clone_size: once
d_call: TRBD2
j_call: TRBJ2-1
v_call: TRBV19

cdr3_aa: CASSVGLHYEQYF
cdr3_nt: TGTGCCAGCAGCGTAGGACTACACTACGAGCAGTACTTC
clone_size: NA
d_call: NA
j_call: TRBJ2-7
v_call: TRBV9

cdr3_aa: CASSLGLGAGAITEAFF
cdr3_nt: TGTGCCAGCAGCTTAGGCCTCGGGGCAGGGGCGATAACTGAAGCTTTCTTT
clone_size: NA
d_call: NA
j_call: TRBJ1-1
v_call: TRBV13

cdr3_aa: CASSFLQGEQYF
cdr3_nt: TGTGCCAGCAGTTTCTTGCAGGGGGAGCAGTACTTC
clone_size: NA
d_call: NA
j_call: TRBJ2-7
v_call: TRBV12-3/TRBV12-4

cdr3_aa: CATSDLTGRRHF
cdr3_nt: TGTGCCACCAGTGATTTGACAGGCCGCCGGCATTTT
clone_size: NA
d_call: NA
j_call: TRBJ1-5
v_call: TRBV24-1

cdr3_aa: CASSLAWESRGGETQYF
cdr3_nt: TGTGCCAGCAGCTTGGCATGGGAGAGCAGGGGCGGAGAGACCCAGTACTTC
clone_size: NA
d_call: NA
j_call: TRBJ2-5
v_call: TRBV5-8

cdr3_aa: CASTQGETQYF
cdr3_nt: TGTGCCAGCACTCAGGGGGAGACCCAGTACTTC
clone_size: NA
d_call: NA
j_call: TRBJ2-5
v_call: TRBV3-1/TRBV3-2

cdr3_aa: CASSRDSVAVNYGYTF
cdr3_nt: TGTGCCAGTAGTAGGGACAGCGTGGCTGTTAACTATGGCTACACCTTC
clone_size: NA
d_call: TRBD1
j_call: TRBJ1-2
v_call: TRBV19

cdr3_aa: CASSQDGPGGSYEQYF
cdr3_nt: TGCGCCAGCAGCCAAGATGGGCCGGGAGGATCCTACGAGCAGTACTTC
clone_size: NA
d_call: TRBD2
j_call: TRBJ2-7
v_call: TRBV4-1

cdr3_aa: CASSTGTGNTIYF
cdr3_nt: TGTGCCAGTAGTACGGGGACTGGAAACACCATATATTTT
clone_size: NA
d_call: NA
j_call: TRBJ1-3
v_call: TRBV19

cdr3_aa: CASSLGFRVNPYEQYF
cdr3_nt: TGCGCCAGCAGCTTGGGTTTCAGGGTAAACCCCTACGAGCAGTACTTC
clone_size: NA
d_call: NA
j_call: TRBJ2-7
v_call: TRBV5-1

cdr3_aa: CASSEAPGTDQYEQYF
cdr3_nt: TGTGCCAGCAGTGAAGCACCCGGGACAGACCAATACGAGCAGTACTTC
clone_size: NA
d_call: TRBD1
j_call: TRBJ2-7
v_call: TRBV2

cdr3_aa: CASSFPGLADEQFF
cdr3_nt: TGCGCCAGCAGCTTCCCGGGACTAGCAGACGAGCAGTTCTTC
clone_size: once
d_call: TRBD2
j_call: TRBJ2-1
v_call: TRBV5-1

cdr3_aa: CASSVGQVDNEQFF
cdr3_nt: TGTGCCAGCAGCGTCGGACAGGTCGACAATGAGCAGTTCTTC
clone_size: NA
d_call: TRBD1
j_call: TRBJ2-1
v_call: TRBV11-2

cdr3_aa: CASSLDGRNREFF
cdr3_nt: TGTGCCAGCAGTTTAGATGGCAGGAACAGGGAGTTCTTC
clone_size: NA
d_call: NA
j_call: TRBJ2-1
v_call: TRBV12-3/TRBV12-4

cdr3_aa: CASSAKRGQGDEKLFF
cdr3_nt: TGTGCCAGCAGTGCTAAGCGGGGACAGGGGGATGAAAAACTGTTTTTT
clone_size: NA
d_call: TRBD1
j_call: TRBJ1-4
v_call: TRBV28

cdr3_aa: CASSPDSATNEKLFF
cdr3_nt: TGTGCCAGCAGCCCCGACAGTGCAACTAATGAAAAACTGTTTTTT
clone_size: NA
d_call: NA
j_call: TRBJ1-4
v_call: TRBV7-9

cdr3_aa: CASSAPGLAISETQYF
cdr3_nt: TGTGCCAGCAGTGCCCCGGGACTAGCGATTTCTGAGACCCAGTACTTC
clone_size: NA
d_call: TRBD2
j_call: TRBJ2-5
v_call: TRBV28

cdr3_aa: CASSYSGRANYGYTF
cdr3_nt: TGTGCCAGCAGTTACTCTGGCAGGGCTAACTATGGCTACACCTTC
clone_size: NA
d_call: NA
j_call: TRBJ1-2
v_call: TRBV6-5

cdr3_aa: CASNSGLTIEAFF
cdr3_nt: TGTGCCAGCAATTCGGGACTGACGATTGAAGCTTTCTTT
clone_size: NA
d_call: NA
j_call: TRBJ1-1
v_call: TRBV28

cdr3_aa: CASSEAGRASGSLDEQFF
cdr3_nt: TGTGCCAGCAGTGAAGCCGGGAGGGCCTCAGGTAGTCTCGATGAGCAGTTCTTC
clone_size: NA
d_call: TRBD2
j_call: TRBJ2-1
v_call: TRBV6-1

cdr3_aa: CASSLGQGENEKLFF
cdr3_nt: TGTGCCAGCAGCTTGGGACAGGGTGAGAATGAAAAACTGTTTTTT
clone_size: NA
d_call: TRBD1
j_call: TRBJ1-4
v_call: TRBV5-4